Below are 18 T cell receptor beta chains sequenced from a single sample in a study of control samples from healthy donors and cancer patients. Assay used: immunoSEQ multiplex PCR; TCRdb lists only in-frame clones, some missing. The sample totals roughly 200,000 clones; its top ten clones hold more than 2%. The sample was blood. Every receptor here comes from a woman aged 30 to 39 in good health.

CDR3 region: CATSDRDNEQFF. CDR3 DNA sequence: TGTGCCACCAGCGACAGGGACAATGAGCAGTTCTTC. The rearrangement uses TRBV24-1 and TRBJ2-1, with TRBD1 matching over 7 bases. V was clipped by 7 bases and J by 5 bases; unmatched bases: 1. Germline CDR1 KGHDR, CDR2 SFDVKD. The CDR3 is made up of 12 amino acids.

The rearrangement uses TRBV9 and TRBJ1-1; no clear D gene. The V end was cut by 0 bases, the J end by 4 bases, with 10 bases between. The CDR3 length is 14 residues. Germline V CDR1 and CDR2: SGDLS, YYNGEE. In nucleotides, the CDR3 is TGTGCCAGCAGCGTAGGGTCCCCTTCCACTGAAGCTTTCTTT. Translating gives CASSVGSPSTEAFF.

This chain links TRBV28 with TRBJ2-3, with a possible D match to TRBD2 (6 bases). Trimming removed 4 bases at V and 4 bases at J, with 24 bases between. CDR3 size: 18 residues. The germline CDR1 and CDR2 sequences are MDHEN and SYDVKM. The CDR3 is CASSSPSSRRGDSDTQYF. CDR3 nucleotides: TGTGCCAGCAGTTCCCCCAGCTCCAGGAGAGGGGACTCAGATACGCAGTATTTT.

The chain is built from TRBV2 and TRBJ1-5; D perhaps matches TRBD1 (5 bases). From germline, CDR1 is SNHLY and CDR2 FYNNEI. Trimming took 5 bases from V and 5 from J, leaving 19 bases between them. The CDR3 is made up of 16 amino acids. The CDR3 spells CASSLDMGGAYQPQHF. DNA for the CDR3: TGTGCCAGCAGTCTAGATATGGGCGGGGCTTATCAGCCCCAGCATTTT. Full variable domain (rest looked up from reference TRBV2 and TRBJ1-5): EPEVTQTPSHQVTQMGQEVILRCVPISNHLYFYWYRQILGQKVEFLVSFYNNEISEKSEIFDDQFSVERPDGSNFTLKIRSTKLEDSAMYFCASSLDMGGAYQPQHFGDGTRLSIL.

The V gene is TRBV19, the J gene TRBJ2-4; D not resolved. Germline assignment: CDR1 LNHDA and CDR2 SQIVND (reference sequence). The CDR3 totals 16 residues. V shed 6 bases and J shed 0 bases, with 15 bases lying between them. The CDR3 nucleotides read TGTGCCAGTAGGCATAGGTCCGCGATAGCCAAAAACATTCAGTACTTC. This encodes CASRHRSAIAKNIQYF.

The J gene is TRBJ1-5, the V gene TRBV28; D call uncertain. The CDR3 has 15 residues. Trimming pared 2 bases from V and 9 bases from J, leaving 17 bases between. CDR1 MDHEN and CDR2 SYDVKM come from the germline V gene. The CDR3 sequence: CASSLIGPAPRPQHF. CDR3 DNA: TGTGCCAGCAGTTTAATTGGGCCAGCTCCGAGGCCCCAGCATTTT.

The chain combines TRBV25-1 with TRBJ1-1; D might be TRBD1 (6 bases). The CDR3 length is 13 residues. Germline CDR1 reads MGHDK; CDR2 reads SYGVNS. Trimming took off 3 bases at V and 6 bases at J, with 11 bases between the two ends. In nucleotides, the CDR3 is TGTGCCAGCAGTGAGTCAGGGGTCCCTGAAGCTTTCTTT. Its translation: CASSESGVPEAFF.

V and J are TRBV18 and TRBJ2-1; 12 nucleotides align to TRBD2. Unmatched junction bases numbered 3, after V lost 6 bases and J lost 0 bases. In germline, CDR1 is KGHSH, CDR2 LQKENI. The CDR3 has 16 amino acids. CDR3 DNA: TGTGCCAGCTCTCCGACTAGCGGGGGCTCCTACAATGAGCAGTTCTTC. Translating gives CASSPTSGGSYNEQFF.

This chain joins TRBV4-3 and TRBJ2-7; 7 bases are a match to TRBD2. The CDR3 is 18 residues long. Losses at the gene ends were 2 bases for V and 2 bases for J; bases not matched to a gene: 15. In germline, CDR1 is LGHNA, CDR2 YSLEER. Written as DNA, the CDR3 is TGCGCCAGCAGCCAATTCCAGGGCGGTACAGCGGGGCCCTACGAGCAGTACTTC. Translated: CASSQFQGGTAGPYEQYF.

V and J are TRBV28 and TRBJ1-2; the D gene is possibly TRBD1 (6 bases). V lost 3 bases to trimming and J lost 4 bases, with 15 bases between them. The CDR3 totals 15 residues. Germline CDR1 and CDR2: MDHEN and SYDVKM. The CDR3 nucleotides are TGTGCCAGCAGTTTGGGTCCCAACAGGGCCTATGGCTACACCTTC. Protein sequence: CASSLGPNRAYGYTF.

This chain links TRBV7-3 with TRBJ2-7, with TRBD2 as a possible D gene (5 bases). CDR3 length: 14 residues. Trimming shortened V by 4 bases and J by 1 base, and 11 bases separated the two germline ends. Germline CDR1 SGHTA, CDR2 FQGTGA. CDR3 nucleotides: TGTGCCAGCAGCTCGGCCGGGAAATCCTACGAGCAGTACTTC. Translating it yields CASSSAGKSYEQYF.

The chain uses TRBV7-3 and TRBJ1-1; TRBD1 agrees at 9 bases. The V segment lost 5 bases and the J segment 11 bases; nucleotides outside the gene matches: 12. CDR3 size: 14 residues. Looked up from germline, CDR1 is SGHTA and CDR2 is FQGTGA. The CDR3 region is CASSNPGTGRSAFF. Written as DNA, the CDR3 is TGTGCCAGCAGCAACCCCGGGACAGGGCGTTCTGCTTTCTTT.

This sequence joins TRBV10-2 and TRBJ1-1; D is unresolved. The length of the CDR3 is 12 residues. Germline V gives CDR1 WSHSY, CDR2 SAAADI. Trimming took 8 bases from V and 1 from J, leaving 8 bases between them. CDR3 in DNA: TGCGCCAGCGGAGATCGGAACACTGAAGCTTTCTTT. This encodes CASGDRNTEAFF.

This sequence joins TRBV19 and TRBJ1-1, with TRBD1 matching 9 bases. Trimming removed 9 bases from V and 6 bases from J; junction bases left unmatched: 8. The CDR3 sequence is 13 residues long. Germline V gene lookup returns CDR1 LNHDA and CDR2 SQIVND (reference sequence). The CDR3 DNA is TGTGCCAGCCAGGACAGGGGTTGGCCTGAAGCTTTCTTT. Its translation is CASQDRGWPEAFF.

The chain combines TRBV11-1 with TRBJ1-1, with D unresolved. The germline gives CDR1 SGHAT, CDR2 FQDESV (reference sequence). The V and J ends lost 5 bases and 1 base respectively, with 11 bases between them. The CDR3 has 14 residues. CDR3 region: CASSDRTRNTEAFF. The CDR3 coding sequence is TGTGCCAGCAGCGATCGGACGCGGAACACTGAAGCTTTCTTT.

The chain carries TRBV6-5 and TRBJ2-1, with 11 bases identical to TRBD2. V lost 4 bases to trimming and J lost 8 bases; unmatched junction nucleotides: 4. This CDR3 spans 14 amino acids. The V gene's germline CDR1 is MNHEY and CDR2 SVGAGI. CDR3 loop: CASSLFSGGDEQFF. As DNA, the CDR3 is TGTGCCAGCAGTTTGTTTAGCGGGGGGGATGAGCAGTTCTTC.

V gene TRBV18 combines with J gene TRBJ1-2; D gene unclear. V was pared by 0 bases and J by 3 bases, with 8 bases between. The CDR3 spans 14 residues. The germline V gene has CDR1 KGHSH and CDR2 LQKENI. The CDR3 coding sequence is TGTGCCAGCTCACCACCCAACAGTGACTATGGCTACACCTTC. This translates into CASSPPNSDYGYTF.

The rearrangement uses TRBV7-8 and TRBJ1-4; 8 bases line up with TRBD1. The CDR3 contains 15 residues. Germline loops: CDR1 SGHVS, CDR2 FQNEAQ. Unmatched junction bases numbered 5, after V lost 1 base and J lost 7 bases. CDR3 DNA sequence: TGTGCCAGCAGCTTAGGCAGGGGGCAAGGTGAAAAACTGTTTTTT. This translates into CASSLGRGQGEKLFF.